This T cell receptor (beta chain) stems from a study of T cell responses to AZD1222 COVID-19 vaccine. Data came from immunoSEQ multiplex PCR; TCRdb stores just in-frame clones and leaves some out. Of approximately 50,000 clones listed, about 80% are singletons. The CDR3 is made up of 13 amino acids. V was clipped by 5 bases and J by 3 bases, with 10 bases between them. The germline gives CDR1 SGHTA, CDR2 FQGNSA. The sequenced sample was peripheral blood, obtained 28 days after the second AZD1222 dose. This TCR was sampled from an adult who received the AZD1222 COVID-19 vaccine. The rearrangement joins TRBV7-2 to TRBJ2-5; D remains ambiguous. The CDR3 is CASSVNRKETQYF. DNA for the CDR3: TGTGCCAGCAGCGTGAACCGAAAAGAGACCCAGTACTTC.